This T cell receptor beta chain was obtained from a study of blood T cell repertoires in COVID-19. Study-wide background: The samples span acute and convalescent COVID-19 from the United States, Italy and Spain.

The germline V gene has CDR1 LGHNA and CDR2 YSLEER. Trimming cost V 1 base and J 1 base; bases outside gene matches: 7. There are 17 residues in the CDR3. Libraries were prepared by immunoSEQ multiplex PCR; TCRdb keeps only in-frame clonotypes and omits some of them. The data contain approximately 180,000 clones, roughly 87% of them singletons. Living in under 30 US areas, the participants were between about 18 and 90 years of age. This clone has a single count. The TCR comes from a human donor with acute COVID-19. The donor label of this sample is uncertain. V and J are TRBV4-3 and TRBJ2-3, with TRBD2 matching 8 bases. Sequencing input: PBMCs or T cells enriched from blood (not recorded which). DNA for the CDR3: TGCGCCAGCAGCCAAGCCAGTGGGCGGGGGGGCACAGATACGCAGTATTTT. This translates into CASSQASGRGGTDTQYF.